One sample yielded the 24 T cell receptor beta chains listed below, sequenced in a study of shared clonotypes between healthy human individuals. Some clones are missing from TCRdb's copy, which holds only in-frame ones; the method was immunoSEQ multiplex PCR. The data contain a few hundred thousand clones, approximately 97% of them singletons. The sequenced material came from naive CD4+ T cells sorted from blood. Described subset: CD45RA+ positively selected. These receptors came from a woman between 25 and 40 years old in good health.

In DNA form, the CDR3 reads TGTGCCAGCAGCTCGGGGACGGCACCTTACAATGAGCAGTTCTTC. Residues: CASSSGTAPYNEQFF. This chain uses TRBV7-7 with TRBJ2-1; D is perhaps TRBD1 or TRBD2 (5 bases each). The ends were cut back, 4 bases at V and 4 bases at J, with 14 bases in the middle. CDR3 length: 15 amino acids. In germline, CDR1 is SSHAT, CDR2 FNYEAQ (reference sequence).

V usage is TRBV19 and J usage is TRBJ2-7; 7 nucleotides match TRBD1. Germline CDR1 reads LNHDA; CDR2 reads SQIVND (reference sequence). The junction had 8 bases not matched to a gene; V was cut back by 2 bases and J by 4 bases. This CDR3 region has 15 residues. The CDR3 DNA is TGTGCCAGTAGTATACTATCAGGGGGACGTTACGAGCAGTACTTC. This codes for CASSILSGGRYEQYF.

The chain links TRBV2 to TRBJ1-5; D unclear. Germline V gene data show CDR1 as SNHLY and CDR2 as FYNNEI. Trimming cost V 8 bases and J 0 bases, with 11 bases left between them. The CDR3 sequence is 14 residues long. The CDR3 spells CASRMERSNQPQHF. The CDR3 nucleotides read TGTGCCAGCCGAATGGAGCGTAGCAATCAGCCCCAGCATTTT.

V is TRBV18 and J is TRBJ1-1; D unclear. CDR1 and CDR2 (germline): KGHSH, LQKENI. Trimming shortened V by 0 bases and J by 4 bases, and 12 bases separated the two germline ends. The CDR3 is 15 amino acids. CDR3 coding DNA: TGTGCCAGCTCACCACCCTCCATCGAGGGCACTGAAGCTTTCTTT. It specifies CASSPPSIEGTEAFF.

CDR3 bases: TGTGCCAGCAGGACGAGGGATCAGCCCCAGCATTTT. Translating gives CASRTRDQPQHF. The rearrangement links TRBV27 to TRBJ1-5; D ambiguous. The germline V gene has CDR1 MNHEY and CDR2 SMNVEV (reference sequence). V was cut by 6 bases and J by 5 bases, with 8 bases left in between. CDR3 length: 12 amino acids.

The chain has TRBV27 and TRBJ2-3; 14 nucleotides match TRBD2. Germline values: CDR1 MNHEY, CDR2 SMNVEV (reference sequence). The V and J ends lost 7 bases and 3 bases, in that order; junction bases with no gene match: 6. This CDR3 spans 16 amino acids. CDR3 loop: CASILTSGRGTDTQYF. The CDR3 DNA follows: TGTGCCAGCATCCTGACTAGCGGGAGGGGAACAGATACGCAGTATTTT.

The V call is TRBV6-5, the J call TRBJ2-7, with TRBD1 matching 7 bases. V was pared by 5 bases and J by 7 bases, with 8 bases of the junction left unmatched. Per germline, CDR1 MNHEY and CDR2 SVGAGI. The CDR3 totals 13 residues. The CDR3 loop is CASSGRGQGEQYF. CDR3 coding DNA: TGTGCCAGCAGTGGAAGGGGGCAAGGTGAGCAGTACTTC.

The chain is built from TRBV14 and TRBJ1-5; no reliable D call. Germline V CDR1 and CDR2: SGHDN, FVKESK. This CDR3 spans 18 amino acids. Trimming took 1 base from V and 0 from J, leaving 16 bases between them. CDR3 coding DNA: TGTGCCAGCAGCCAAGGGAGGAGAAAGTTTCCTAGCAATCAGCCCCAGCATTTT. This sequence encodes CASSQGRRKFPSNQPQHF.

On this clone itself: The sample has other DNA sequences that encode this CDR3 too. The chain carries TRBV28 and TRBJ2-7; D is undetermined. This CDR3 comprises 13 residues. From germline, CDR1 is MDHEN and CDR2 SYDVKM. Trimming took 3 bases from V and 0 from J, leaving 6 bases between them. This chain's CDR3 is CASSLDSSYEQYF. In nucleotides, the CDR3 is TGTGCCAGCAGTTTGGATTCCTCCTACGAGCAGTACTTC. The full variable domain, completed using reference TRBV28 and TRBJ2-7, is DVKVTQSSRYLVKRTGEKVFLECVQDMDHENMFWYRQDPGLGLRLIYFSYDVKMKEKGDIPEGYSVSREKKERFSLILESASTNQTSMYLCASSLDSSYEQYFGPGTRLTVT.

The chain is built from TRBV11-3 and TRBJ2-5, with D tentatively TRBD2 (6 bases). Trimming took off 5 bases at V and 2 bases at J, with 12 bases between the two ends. Germline V gives CDR1 SGHNT, CDR2 YENEEA. The CDR3 loop spans 14 amino acids. This chain's CDR3 is CASSRDSAQETQYF. In DNA form, the CDR3 reads TGTGCCAGCAGCCGGGACTCAGCTCAAGAGACCCAGTACTTC.

This chain connects TRBV19 to TRBJ2-7; a weak D match, TRBD2 (6 bases). Germline CDR1 LNHDA, CDR2 SQIVND (reference sequence). V was cut by 5 bases and J by 2 bases, with 16 bases left in between. This CDR3 has 15 residues. In DNA, the CDR3 is TGTGCCAGTAGTTCCCCCCTAGCGAGACCCTACGAGCAGTACTTC. Protein sequence: CASSSPLARPYEQYF.

The J gene is TRBJ1-4, the V gene TRBV5-1, with 7 bases that match TRBD1. With 4 bases clipped from V and 5 bases from J, the junction kept 2 bases outside the gene matches. From germline, CDR1 is SGHRS and CDR2 YFSETQ. The CDR3 covers 13 residues. CDR3 DNA: TGCGCCAGCAGCCAGACAGGGAATGAAAAACTGTTTTTT. Protein sequence: CASSQTGNEKLFF. The variable domain in full, with the rest retrieved from reference TRBV5-1 and TRBJ1-4, is KAGVTQTPRYLIKTRGQQVTLSCSPISGHRSVSWYQQTPGQGLQFLFEYFSETQRNKGNFPGRFSGRQFSNSRSEMNVSTLELGDSALYLCASSQTGNEKLFFGSGTQLSVL.

The chain has TRBV13 and TRBJ1-1, with no clear D. V gave up 6 bases and J gave up 3 bases, with 14 bases separating them. The CDR3 has 14 amino acids. Germline V gene lookup returns CDR1 PRHDT and CDR2 FYEKMQ (reference sequence). Here the CDR3 DNA reads TGTGCCAGCAGTGGGCCCCGTGGGGACACTGAAGCTTTCTTT. This gives the protein CASSGPRGDTEAFF.

This clone was detected only a few times. The chain joins TRBV6-5 to TRBJ1-5; a possible D gene is TRBD1 (5 bases). The V end lost 4 bases, the J end lost 6 bases, and 10 bases lay between the germline ends. This CDR3 has 13 residues. CDR1 and CDR2 from the germline V gene are MNHEY and SVGAGI. The DNA for the CDR3 is TGTGCCAGCAGTTCCTCAGGGAGTCAGCCCCAGCATTTT. This translates into CASSSSGSQPQHF.

The V gene is TRBV28, the J gene TRBJ2-5; no reliable D call. This CDR3 region has 14 residues. The germline gives CDR1 MDHEN, CDR2 SYDVKM. Trimming took 5 bases from V and 5 from J, leaving 15 bases between them. The CDR3 sequence: CASSPSFERETQYF. CDR3 coding DNA: TGTGCCAGCAGTCCTTCGTTCGAGAGGGAGACCCAGTACTTC.

This rearrangement joins TRBV5-1 to TRBJ2-3; D is undetermined. This CDR3 contains 14 residues. CDR1 is SGHRS, CDR2 YFSETQ, per germline. Trimming removed 5 bases from V and 3 bases from J, with 13 bases in between. CDR3 bases: TGCGCCAGCAGTATGCGGAGCTCGACAGATACGCAGTATTTT. Protein product: CASSMRSSTDTQYF.

The gene calls are TRBV6-5 and TRBJ2-7; unclear D gene. Per the germline V gene, CDR1 is MNHEY and CDR2 is SVGAGI. This CDR3 has 11 amino acids. V lost 5 bases to trimming and J lost 4 bases, with 6 bases between them. The CDR3 sequence: CASSNRYEQYF. For the CDR3, the DNA is TGTGCCAGCAGTAATAGGTACGAGCAGTACTTC.

The count of this clone is one. The chain combines TRBV2 with TRBJ1-2; D not certain. Germline lookup yields CDR1 SNHLY and CDR2 FYNNEI. The CDR3 covers 12 residues. The V end was cut by 10 bases, the J end by 2 bases, with 11 bases between. Here the CDR3 reads CATRTGNYGYTF. For the CDR3, the DNA is TGTGCCACAAGAACCGGGAACTATGGCTACACCTTC. The full variable domain, its missing parts supplied by reference TRBV2 and TRBJ1-2, is EPEVTQTPSHQVTQMGQEVILRCVPISNHLYFYWYRQILGQKVEFLVSFYNNEISEKSEIFDDQFSVERPDGSNFTLKIRSTKLEDSAMYFCATRTGNYGYTFGSGTRLTVV.

This chain uses TRBV19 with TRBJ1-5; D is undetermined. V was pared by 7 bases and J by 6 bases, with 16 bases between. The length of the CDR3 is 14 residues. From germline, CDR1 is LNHDA and CDR2 SQIVND (reference sequence). CDR3 in DNA: TGTGCCAGTAATGGTGGCGGGCAAAGTCAGCCCCAGCATTTT. Protein sequence: CASNGGGQSQPQHF.

The CDR3 loop is CASSLFPGNTIYF. As DNA, the CDR3 is TGTGCCAGCAGCTTATTTCCCGGAAACACCATATATTTT. The chain carries TRBV7-1 and TRBJ1-3, with D unresolved. TRBV7-1 is an ORF, and what it does is uncertain. The CDR3 sequence is 13 residues long. Trimming took off 4 bases at V and 4 bases at J, with 8 bases between the two ends.

The chain joins TRBV5-1 to TRBJ2-1; D is perhaps TRBD2 (6 bases). This CDR3 comprises 14 residues. With 1 base removed from V and 4 bases from J, the gap between germline ends came to 9 bases. Looked up from germline, CDR1 is SGHRS and CDR2 is YFSETQ. CDR3: CASSLSGLYNEQFF. DNA for the CDR3: TGCGCCAGCAGCTTGAGTGGACTATACAATGAGCAGTTCTTC.

V usage is TRBV6-6 and J usage is TRBJ1-2, with TRBD1 matching 9 bases. The ends lost 0 bases at V and 5 bases at J; junction bases unmatched: 4. Germline values: CDR1 MNHNY, CDR2 SVGAGI (reference sequence). The CDR3 covers 15 residues. CDR3 sequence (DNA): TGTGCCAGCAGTTACTCGTTCGGACAGGGGTATGGCTACACCTTC. The encoded protein is CASSYSFGQGYGYTF.

The J gene is TRBJ2-6, the V gene TRBV30; a weak D match, TRBD1 (5 bases). The CDR3 sequence is 20 residues long. Germline-derived CDR1 and CDR2 are GTSNPN and SVGIG (reference sequence). Trimming left V 0 bases short and J 2 bases short, with 23 bases between. CDR3 loop: CAWSVHHFAGRLPGANVLTF. For the CDR3, the DNA is TGTGCCTGGAGTGTACACCACTTTGCAGGGCGTTTGCCTGGGGCCAACGTCCTGACTTTC. Looking up the rest from reference TRBV30 and TRBJ2-6 gives the full variable domain: SQTIHQWPATLVQPVGSPLSLECTVEGTSNPNLYWYRQAAGRGLQLLFYSVGIGQISSEVPQNLSASRPQDRQFILSSKKLLLSDSGFYLCAWSVHHFAGRLPGANVLTFGAGSRLTVL.

With regard to this clone: The sample has other DNA sequences that encode this CDR3 too. The V gene is TRBV18, the J gene TRBJ2-7; TRBD2 aligns across 11 bases. CDR1 KGHSH and CDR2 LQKENI come from the germline V gene. V trimming: 6 bases; J trimming: 1 base; junction bases outside the gene matches: 5. The length of the CDR3 is 15 residues. Here the CDR3 DNA reads TGTGCCAGCTCCCCCGGGACTAGCGGATCCTACGAGCAGTACTTC. This translates into CASSPGTSGSYEQYF. Full variable domain (rest looked up from reference TRBV18 and TRBJ2-7): NAGVMQNPRHLVRRRGQEARLRCSPMKGHSHVYWYRQLPEEGLKFMVYLQKENIIDESGMPKERFSAEFPKEGPSILRIQQVVRGDSAAYFCASSPGTSGSYEQYFGPGTRLTVT.